A selection of T cell receptor beta chains follows, all from one sample in a study of blood T cell repertoires in COVID-19. Assay: immunoSEQ multiplex PCR; the TCRdb copy retains only in-frame clones and omits some. This table holds about 66,000 clones, about nine tenths found once. The sequenced material came from peripheral blood. The receptors were sampled from a man aged 55-75 years with acute or convalescent COVID-19. CDR3s include the opening cysteine and the closing phenylalanine or tryptophan. A D gene is named only where the DNA matches it firmly. Clone size appears in some rows only: once, few, many, or a class for an expanded clone.

DNA,CDR3,D,V,J,size
TGTGCCAGCAGCTTCGGGGGGGTACTCTCCTACGAGCAGTACTTC,CASSFGGVLSYEQYF,TRBD2,TRBV7-9,TRBJ2-7,.
TGTGCCAGCAGCGAAGACAGAAACCCTAATCAGCCCCAGCATTTT,CASSEDRNPNQPQHF,.,TRBV9,TRBJ1-5,.
TGTGCCTGGAGTGTACGACAGGGTAAAGGCGTACTTTATTCACCCCTCCACTTT,CAWSVRQGKGVLYSPLHF,TRBD1,TRBV30,TRBJ1-6,.
TGTGCCAGTAGTATCCACGGACAGGGTAGTCAGCCCCAGCATTTT,CASSIHGQGSQPQHF,TRBD1,TRBV19,TRBJ1-5,.
TGTGCCAGCAGCCAAGCCGGACAGCACACTGAAGCTTTCTTT,CASSQAGQHTEAFF,.,TRBV3-1/TRBV3-2,TRBJ1-1,.
TGTGCCATACAGGGTGGCACTGAAGCTTTCTTT,CAIQGGTEAFF,.,TRBV2,TRBJ1-1,.
TGTGCCAGCAGCTTGGGCGTCGATAATTCACCCCTCCACTTT,CASSLGVDNSPLHF,.,TRBV5-6,TRBJ1-6,.
TGTGCCAGCAGCCAAGTGGGGCAGGGGGCGGGCACCGGGGAGCTGTTTTTT,CASSQVGQGAGTGELFF,TRBD1,TRBV4-2,TRBJ2-2,.
TGTGCCAGCTCACCAGGCAGGGTACAGCCCCAGCATTTT,CASSPGRVQPQHF,.,TRBV18,TRBJ1-5,once
TGTGCCACCAGCAGAGATGCGGCGAACACTGAAGCTTTCTTT,CATSRDAANTEAFF,.,TRBV15,TRBJ1-1,.
TGTGCCAGCAGCTTCTGGGACAGGGCGAAGGAGCTGTTTTTT,CASSFWDRAKELFF,TRBD1,TRBV13,TRBJ2-2,.
TGCGCCAGCAGCTTGGACGCTAGGACAGGGACACCCCTCCACTTT,CASSLDARTGTPLHF,TRBD1,TRBV5-1,TRBJ1-6,.
TGTGCCAGCCGGGGACTAGCGGGGAGGAACGAGCAGTACTTC,CASRGLAGRNEQYF,TRBD2,TRBV2,TRBJ2-7,.
TGCGCCAGCACGAGGGACAGCTCCTACGAGCAGTACTTC,CASTRDSSYEQYF,TRBD1,TRBV5-1,TRBJ2-7,.
TGCGCCAGCAGCTTGCAACAGGGCCTCTACAATGAGCAGTTCTTC,CASSLQQGLYNEQFF,.,TRBV5-1,TRBJ2-1,.
TGTGCCAGCAGCCCCCGGGACAGGGGGCAGAACACCGGGGAGCTGTTTTTT,CASSPRDRGQNTGELFF,TRBD1,TRBV11-2,TRBJ2-2,.
TGTGCCAGCAGTAGGTCCCGGGACAGGGATCGAAGGACTGAAGCTTTCTTT,CASSRSRDRDRRTEAFF,TRBD1,TRBV6-2/TRBV6-3,TRBJ1-1,.
TGTGCCAGCAGCCCTGGGACAGGGGTATACGAGCAGTACTTC,CASSPGTGVYEQYF,TRBD1,TRBV7-9,TRBJ2-7,.
TGTGCCACCAGTGATTTGAGCGGGGATCAGCCCCAGCATTTT,CATSDLSGDQPQHF,.,TRBV24-1,TRBJ1-5,.
TGTGCCAGCAGTGCTAGCGGGGGACTAACAGATACGCAGTATTTT,CASSASGGLTDTQYF,TRBD2,TRBV25-1,TRBJ2-3,.
TGCGCCAGCAGCCAAGATGTCCCATCTCGACTAGCGGGGGATCGCGAGCAGTACTTC,CASSQDVPSRLAGDREQYF,TRBD2,TRBV4-1,TRBJ2-7,.
TGTGCCAGCAGTTTTCGTGGGCTATCTAACAGGGGGAGCACTGAAGCTTTCTTT,CASSFRGLSNRGSTEAFF,TRBD1,TRBV27,TRBJ1-1,.
TGTGCCAGCAGTTTAGTTCAGGGGGATGGCTACACCTTC,CASSLVQGDGYTF,TRBD1,TRBV12-3/TRBV12-4,TRBJ1-2,.
TGTGCCAGCAGTGATCCCCCAGGGGCACCCCTCCACTTT,CASSDPPGAPLHF,.,TRBV2,TRBJ1-6,.
TGTGCCAGCAGCTCGGGGCGGGACCTCCGCTCCTACGAGCAGTACTTC,CASSSGRDLRSYEQYF,.,TRBV7-2,TRBJ2-7,few
TGTGCCAGCAGCCAACAGGGGTTCACTGAAGCTTTCTTT,CASSQQGFTEAFF,TRBD1,TRBV9,TRBJ1-1,.
TGTGCCAGCAGCAAACAACAGGGGTGGGAGCAGTACTTC,CASSKQQGWEQYF,TRBD1,TRBV7-3,TRBJ2-7,.
TGTGCCAGCAGCTTATCAGGAGGTGGATACTACGAGCAGTACTTC,CASSLSGGGYYEQYF,.,TRBV7-2,TRBJ2-7,.
TGTGCCAGCAGTGATTTAGCGGGGGGGTACAATGAGCAGTTCTTC,CASSDLAGGYNEQFF,TRBD2,TRBV6-1,TRBJ2-1,.
TGTGCCAGCAGCTCGGGGGTGAGGTATGGCTACACCTTC,CASSSGVRYGYTF,.,TRBV5-4,TRBJ1-2,.
TGTGCCAGCAGCTGGGGACAAGTAAGAAACACCGGGGAGCTGTTTTTT,CASSWGQVRNTGELFF,.,TRBV5-6,TRBJ2-2,.
TGTGCCAGCAGCCCTTTCGGGGGACAGGCATACGAGCAGTACTTC,CASSPFGGQAYEQYF,TRBD1,TRBV11-3,TRBJ2-7,.
TGTGCCAGCTCACCGCGCGGGACAGGGCCGACCACCGGGGAGCTGTTTTTT,CASSPRGTGPTTGELFF,TRBD1,TRBV18,TRBJ2-2,.
TGTGCCAGCAGGCTGGGACAGATCTATGGCTACACCTTC,CASRLGQIYGYTF,TRBD1,TRBV2,TRBJ1-2,.
TGTGCCAGTAGTACGCGGGACAGTTATAATTCACCCCTCCACTTT,CASSTRDSYNSPLHF,TRBD1,TRBV19,TRBJ1-6,.
TGTGCCAGCAGCTTCCTGCGGAGAGGGAGCAATCAGCCCCAGCATTTT,CASSFLRRGSNQPQHF,.,TRBV5-8,TRBJ1-5,.
TGTGCCAGCAGCTTAACAGGGACAGGGAACCAAGAGACCCAGTACTTC,CASSLTGTGNQETQYF,TRBD1,TRBV7-3,TRBJ2-5,.
TGCGCCAGCAGGCGGACAGGGGACTCCTACAATGAGCAGTTCTTC,CASRRTGDSYNEQFF,TRBD1,TRBV5-1,TRBJ2-1,.
TGTGCCAGCAGCCAACAGGGATCCGGAAACACCATATATTTT,CASSQQGSGNTIYF,.,TRBV5-4,TRBJ1-3,.
TGCGCCAGCAGTGAACGGGGGGGATCCTACAATGAGCAGTTCTTC,CASSERGGSYNEQFF,TRBD2,TRBV10-1,TRBJ2-1,.
TGTGCCAGCAGTTTACCGGACAGGGCGTATCAGCCCCAGCATTTT,CASSLPDRAYQPQHF,TRBD1,TRBV28,TRBJ1-5,.
TGCGCCAGCAGCCCGCCGTACAGGGACCCTAACTATGGCTACACCTTC,CASSPPYRDPNYGYTF,.,TRBV5-1,TRBJ1-2,.
TGTGCCAGCAGACTCGGGACAGGGGGATCCTATGGCTACACCTTC,CASRLGTGGSYGYTF,TRBD1,TRBV6-5,TRBJ1-2,once
TGTGCCAGCAGCCGAGAAGGGCAGGGGGAAAGAAAATTC,CASSREGQGERKF,TRBD1,TRBV7-9,TRBJ2-7,.
TGTGCCAGCAGCGTAGCTCCTAGAAGGGGGCAAGAGACCCAGTACTTC,CASSVAPRRGQETQYF,.,TRBV9,TRBJ2-5,.
TGTGCCAGCAGTAGGGGGGGACTAGCGGGAGCCGGGGAGCTGTTTTTT,CASSRGGLAGAGELFF,TRBD2,TRBV6-6,TRBJ2-2,.
TGTGCCAGCAGTGAAGCCCGGTCCCCAAACACCATATATTTT,CASSEARSPNTIYF,.,TRBV2,TRBJ1-3,.
TGTGCCAGTAGTATAGAAGCGAGCTACGAGCAGTACTTC,CASSIEASYEQYF,.,TRBV19,TRBJ2-7,.
TGCGCCAGCAGCTTAGAGGGCCCATACTCCTACAATGAGCAGTTCTTC,CASSLEGPYSYNEQFF,.,TRBV5-1,TRBJ2-1,.
TGTGCCAGCGACACAGGTTTAATCCCCGGGGAGCTGTTTTTT,CASDTGLIPGELFF,.,TRBV9,TRBJ2-2,.
TGTGCCAGCAGTTACTCGACGGGGAATGAGCAGTTCTTC,CASSYSTGNEQFF,.,TRBV6-5,TRBJ2-1,.
TGCAGCGTGTCCGGGTCCTACGAGCAGTACTTC,CSVSGSYEQYF,.,TRBV29-1,TRBJ2-7,.
TGTGCCTGGAGTGCACAGGGGACCAACACCGGGGAGCTGTTTTTT,CAWSAQGTNTGELFF,TRBD1,TRBV30,TRBJ2-2,.
TGTGCCAGCAGCTTAGCGCCTCCCTCTAGCGGGGGCTACCTCGTGACCCAGTACTTC,CASSLAPPSSGGYLVTQYF,TRBD2,TRBV7-6,TRBJ2-5,.
TGTGCCAGCTCACCGGGGGGGCTCGTGAACACTGAAGCTTTCTTT,CASSPGGLVNTEAFF,.,TRBV18,TRBJ1-1,once